These 29 T cell receptor beta chains came from one sample sequenced in a study of blood T cell repertoires in COVID-19. Sequencing was performed with immunoSEQ multiplex PCR; in TCRdb, only in-frame clones are kept and a portion is missing. The sample consists of about 160,000 clones, 90% to 95% of them appearing once. Sequenced: peripheral blood. The receptors were sampled from a woman aged 50 to 65 with acute or convalescent COVID-19.

J is TRBJ1-3 and V is TRBV7-6, with 9 bases that match TRBD1. Germline loops: CDR1 SGHVS, CDR2 FNYEAQ. CDR3 size: 18 residues. V trimming: 5 bases; J trimming: 2 bases; junction bases outside the gene matches: 13. CDR3 protein: CASSHTAGWDRAGNTIYF. In DNA, the CDR3 is TGTGCCAGCAGCCATACAGCCGGGTGGGACAGGGCTGGAAACACCATATATTTT.

The CDR3 nucleotides are TGTGCCAGCTCACCGGCACAGGGGTTACAGCCCCAGCATTTT. The encoded protein is CASSPAQGLQPQHF. The genes are TRBV18 and TRBJ1-5, with TRBD1 matching 7 bases. Trimming took 3 bases from V and 7 from J; bases not matched to a gene: 6. Germline CDR1 is KGHSH and CDR2 is LQKENI. This CDR3 is 14 amino acids long.

V gene TRBV11-2 combines with J gene TRBJ2-7, with a possible D match to TRBD1 (6 bases). The ends were cut back, 1 base at V and 3 bases at J, with 10 bases in the middle. The CDR3 spans 14 residues. CDR1 is SGHAT and CDR2 is FQNNGV in the germline V gene. The CDR3 sequence is CASSLGPDSYEQYF. CDR3 nucleotide sequence: TGTGCCAGCAGCTTAGGCCCGGACAGCTACGAGCAGTACTTC.

CDR3: CASSPPTGGGQPQHF. The CDR3 DNA sequence: TGTGCCAGCAGTCCCCCGACAGGCGGGGGTCAGCCCCAGCATTTT. The gene calls are TRBV28 and TRBJ1-5; tentatively, D is TRBD1 (6 bases). The V gene's germline CDR1 is MDHEN and CDR2 SYDVKM. The V gene lost 5 bases and the J gene lost 6 bases, with 17 bases spanning the gap. CDR3 size: 15 residues.

The CDR3 sequence is CASSAFWGQGYATNEKLFF. CDR3 DNA sequence: TGTGCCAGCAGTGCCTTCTGGGGACAGGGGTACGCAACTAATGAAAAACTGTTTTTT. The chain joins TRBV6-1 to TRBJ1-4; TRBD1 matches at 10 bases. This CDR3 is built from 19 residues. J gave up 0 bases and V 4 bases, and 11 bases lay outside the gene matches. Germline V CDR1 and CDR2: MNHNS, SASEGT.

The chain employs TRBV19 and TRBJ2-4, with D perhaps TRBD1 (6 bases). Trimming cost V 1 base and J 0 bases, with 16 bases left between them. CDR3 length: 18 residues. Germline V lookup: CDR1 LNHDA, CDR2 SQIVND (reference sequence). Here the CDR3 DNA reads TGTGCCAGTAGTATAGGAAGAGGGGGACAACTAGCCAAAAACATTCAGTACTTC. This encodes CASSIGRGGQLAKNIQYF. Supplemented by reference TRBV19 and TRBJ2-4, the full variable domain reads DGGITQSPKYLFRKEGQNVTLSCEQNLNHDAMYWYRQDPGQGLRLIYYSQIVNDFQKGDIAEGYSVSREKKESFPLTVTSAQKNPTAFYLCASSIGRGGQLAKNIQYFGAGTRLSVL.

The V and J genes are TRBV5-1 and TRBJ2-5; 8 bases fit TRBD1. V trimming: 0 bases; J trimming: 4 bases; junction bases outside the gene matches: 2. This CDR3 is built from 14 residues. CDR1 and CDR2 (germline): SGHRS, YFSETQ. The CDR3 here is CASSLGQGRETQYF. In nucleotides, the CDR3 is TGCGCCAGCAGCTTGGGACAGGGGAGAGAGACCCAGTACTTC. Combining the CDR3 with reference TRBV5-1 and TRBJ2-5 gives the whole variable domain KAGVTQTPRYLIKTRGQQVTLSCSPISGHRSVSWYQQTPGQGLQFLFEYFSETQRNKGNFPGRFSGRQFSNSRSEMNVSTLELGDSALYLCASSLGQGRETQYFGPGTRLLVL.

This chain links TRBV6-5 with TRBJ1-5; 9 bases are a match to TRBD1. From germline, CDR1 is MNHEY and CDR2 SVGAGI. V was pared by 5 bases and J by 5 bases, with 4 bases of the junction left unmatched. The CDR3 is 14 residues long. The CDR3 spells CASSPRTGDQPQHF. CDR3 DNA: TGTGCCAGCAGTCCCCGGACAGGGGATCAGCCCCAGCATTTT.

The V and J genes are TRBV7-2 and TRBJ1-2; 9 bases are a match to TRBD1. The V gene end was trimmed by 4 bases and the J gene end by 11 bases; junction bases not matched to a gene: 14. The CDR3 is 15 residues long. Germline CDR1 and CDR2: SGHTA and FQGNSA. CDR3 sequence: CASSSRDRAVWGYTF. CDR3 bases: TGTGCCAGCAGCTCTCGGGACAGGGCTGTATGGGGGTACACCTTC.

This chain uses TRBV30 with TRBJ2-1; perhaps TRBD2 as D (6 bases). The CDR3 extends over 15 amino acids. Between the trimmed V and J ends, which lost 6 bases and 3 bases, there was a span of 18 bases. The germline V gene encodes CDR1 GTSNPN and CDR2 SVGIG (reference sequence). Here the CDR3 DNA reads TGTGCCTGCCCGAAAAGCGGAGGGTACTACAATGAGCAGTTCTTC. Translation gives CACPKSGGYYNEQFF. Full variable domain (remainder filled in from reference TRBV30 and TRBJ2-1): SQTIHQWPATLVQPVGSPLSLECTVEGTSNPNLYWYRQAAGRGLQLLFYSVGIGQISSEVPQNLSASRPQDRQFILSSKKLLLSDSGFYLCACPKSGGYYNEQFFGPGTRLTVL.

The table lists this clone with a count of one. The genes are TRBV7-9 and TRBJ2-7; possible D gene TRBD1, 6 bases. Germline CDR1 reads SEHNR; CDR2 reads FQNEAQ (reference sequence). The CDR3 sequence is 17 residues long. V lost 1 base to trimming and J lost 2 bases, with 18 bases between them. Here the CDR3 reads CASSLGSTQGRPYEQYF. DNA of the CDR3: TGTGCCAGCAGCTTAGGTTCGACGCAGGGGCGCCCCTACGAGCAGTACTTC.

The rearrangement joins TRBV20-1 to TRBJ1-5; D remains ambiguous. With 3 bases removed from V and 9 bases from J, the gap between germline ends came to 9 bases. This CDR3 is 11 amino acids long. CDR1 and CDR2 (germline): DFQATT, SNEGSKA (reference sequence). Here the CDR3 reads CSASSGGPQHF. Here the CDR3 DNA reads TGCAGTGCTAGTTCGGGTGGGCCCCAGCATTTT.

This chain connects TRBV25-1 to TRBJ1-1, with a possible D match to TRBD1 (6 bases). V was pared by 5 bases and J by 5 bases, with 18 bases between. The CDR3 extends over 15 amino acids. Per the germline V gene, CDR1 is MGHDK and CDR2 is SYGVNS. The DNA for the CDR3 is TGTGCCAGCAGTCAAGGGATAGGAGGACAGACTGAAGCTTTCTTT. Encoded protein: CASSQGIGGQTEAFF. Combining the CDR3 with reference TRBV25-1 and TRBJ1-1 gives the whole variable domain EADIYQTPRYLVIGTGKKITLECSQTMGHDKMYWYQQDPGMELHLIHYSYGVNSTEKGDLSSESTVSRIRTEHFPLTLESARPSHTSQYLCASSQGIGGQTEAFFGQGTRLTVV.

CDR3 loop: CASSRRTGAISGNTIYF. CDR3 in DNA: TGTGCCAGCAGCCGTCGGACAGGGGCTATCTCTGGAAACACCATATATTTT. The rearrangement uses TRBV3-1 (or the pseudogene TRBV3-2) and TRBJ1-3, with 9 bases matching TRBD1. This CDR3 is 17 amino acids long. The J segment lost 0 bases and the V segment lost 4 bases, leaving 7 bases of the junction unmatched. The V gene's germline CDR1 is LGHDT and CDR2 YNNKEL (reference sequence).

V is TRBV2 and J is TRBJ1-1; no firm D call. This CDR3 is 14 amino acids long. V lost 6 bases and J 1 base, leaving 12 bases between the germline ends. Per the germline V gene, CDR1 is SNHLY and CDR2 is FYNNEI. The CDR3 sequence is CASSPGLRNTEAFF. The CDR3 DNA sequence: TGTGCCAGCAGCCCAGGTTTAAGGAACACTGAAGCTTTCTTT.

The V gene is TRBV3-1 (or the pseudogene TRBV3-2), the J gene TRBJ1-3, with 8 bases that match TRBD1. The CDR3 length is 16 residues. Trimming took 4 bases from V and 2 from J; bases not matched to a gene: 7. The germline V gene encodes CDR1 LGHDT and CDR2 YNNKEL (reference sequence). CDR3 sequence reads: CASSPGYRGTGNTIYF. Written as DNA, the CDR3 is TGTGCCAGCAGCCCGGGTTACAGGGGGACTGGAAACACCATATATTTT.

The rearrangement uses TRBV5-4 and TRBJ2-3; tentatively, D is TRBD2 (5 bases). This CDR3 contains 14 residues. The V end was cut by 4 bases, the J end by 2 bases, with 11 bases between. The germline V gene has CDR1 SGHNT and CDR2 YYREEE (reference sequence). The CDR3, as DNA: TGTGCCAGCAGCGTTCGGGGAATCACAGATACGCAGTATTTT. Encoded protein: CASSVRGITDTQYF.

This rearrangement joins TRBV19 to TRBJ1-1; 7 nucleotides match TRBD1. After removal of 5 bases from V and 6 bases from J, the junction contained 12 bases not matched to a gene. This CDR3 has 15 amino acids. CDR1 and CDR2 from the germline V gene are LNHDA and SQIVND (reference sequence). The CDR3 loop is CASSSQDRRTSEAFF. The CDR3 region has the DNA TGTGCCAGTAGTTCCCAGGACAGGCGTACTTCTGAAGCTTTCTTT.

The chain recombines TRBV28 with TRBJ1-4, with TRBD1 as a possible D gene (5 bases). The germline V gene encodes CDR1 MDHEN and CDR2 SYDVKM. With 4 bases removed from V and 13 bases from J, the gap between germline ends came to 16 bases. This CDR3 has 13 amino acids. CDR3 amino acids: CASSSTMGLGLFF. The CDR3 DNA follows: TGTGCCAGCAGTTCAACTATGGGACTTGGACTGTTTTTT.

The chain recombines TRBV10-3 with TRBJ2-5; 10 positions agree with TRBD2. The germline V gene has CDR1 ENHRY and CDR2 SYGVKD. This CDR3 comprises 18 residues. V shed 3 bases, J shed 0 bases, and the junction held 10 bases outside the gene matches. CDR3 amino acids: CAISESSSGGSYQETQYF. The CDR3 DNA follows: TGTGCCATCAGTGAATCGTCTAGCGGGGGCTCGTACCAAGAGACCCAGTACTTC.

This chain links TRBV7-9 with TRBJ2-7; 14 positions match TRBD2. V lost 4 bases and J lost 9; bases outside the gene matches: 11. Per the germline V gene, CDR1 is SEHNR and CDR2 is FQNEAQ (reference sequence). CDR3 length: 16 amino acids. This CDR3 is CASSSGPGLAGVGQYF. CDR3 bases: TGTGCCAGCAGCTCAGGGCCGGGACTAGCGGGAGTAGGGCAGTACTTC.

This sequence joins TRBV24-1 and TRBJ2-1; the D gene is possibly TRBD2 (5 bases). The CDR3 runs 16 residues. Per germline, CDR1 KGHDR and CDR2 SFDVKD. V dropped 1 base and J dropped 6 bases, with 15 bases sitting between them. The CDR3 protein is CATSDLGARRINEQFF. The CDR3 DNA reads TGTGCCACCAGTGATTTAGGAGCGAGGAGGATCAATGAGCAGTTCTTC.

The chain couples TRBV7-8 to TRBJ2-1; no clear D. V lost 2 bases and J 2 bases, leaving 7 bases between the germline ends. The CDR3 runs 14 residues. Germline lookup yields CDR1 SGHVS and CDR2 FQNEAQ. The CDR3 DNA is TGTGCCAGCAGCTTAAGCCGGGCCTACAATGAGCAGTTCTTC. It specifies CASSLSRAYNEQFF.

The chain carries TRBV28 and TRBJ2-7, with D possibly being TRBD2 (7 bases). The V end was cut by 10 bases, the J end by 6 bases, with 22 bases between. The CDR3 sequence is 14 residues long. Germline values: CDR1 MDHEN, CDR2 SYDVKM. CDR3 protein: CATLGGAPISEQYF. DNA of the CDR3: TGTGCCACCCTAGGGGGGGCGCCCATATCCGAGCAGTACTTC. Variable domain in full (rest from reference TRBV28 and TRBJ2-7): DVKVTQSSRYLVKRTGEKVFLECVQDMDHENMFWYRQDPGLGLRLIYFSYDVKMKEKGDIPEGYSVSREKKERFSLILESASTNQTSMYLCATLGGAPISEQYFGPGTRLTVT.

This rearrangement joins TRBV19 to TRBJ1-2; 9 positions match TRBD1. Per the germline V gene, CDR1 is LNHDA and CDR2 is SQIVND (reference sequence). There are 14 residues in the CDR3. Losses at the gene ends were 5 bases for V and 2 bases for J; bases not matched to a gene: 3. CDR3 sequence (DNA): TGTGCCAGTAGTCGACAGGGGGTCAACTATGGCTACACCTTC. It specifies CASSRQGVNYGYTF.

The chain links TRBV28 to TRBJ1-5; weak D call: TRBD1 (5 bases). The CDR3 loop spans 15 amino acids. Germline CDR1 MDHEN, CDR2 SYDVKM. Between the trimmed V and J ends, which lost 2 bases and 3 bases, there was a span of 11 bases. CDR3 in amino acids: CASSLKTVLNQPQHF. CDR3 DNA sequence: TGTGCCAGCAGTTTAAAGACAGTTCTCAATCAGCCCCAGCATTTT.

The gene calls are TRBV19 and TRBJ1-2; D is undetermined. Trimming pared 5 bases from V and 4 bases from J, leaving 17 bases between. Per germline, CDR1 LNHDA and CDR2 SQIVND (reference sequence). The CDR3 has 15 residues. The CDR3 here is CASSDPRDGIYGYTF. The CDR3 bases are TGTGCCAGTAGTGATCCCCGGGATGGAATCTATGGCTACACCTTC. Supplemented by reference TRBV19 and TRBJ1-2, the full variable domain reads DGGITQSPKYLFRKEGQNVTLSCEQNLNHDAMYWYRQDPGQGLRLIYYSQIVNDFQKGDIAEGYSVSREKKESFPLTVTSAQKNPTAFYLCASSDPRDGIYGYTFGSGTRLTVV.

The gene calls are TRBV7-2 and TRBJ1-2, with a tentative D call TRBD1 (6 bases). The CDR3 totals 14 residues. Germline V CDR1 and CDR2: SGHTA, FQGNSA. V shed 5 bases and J shed 8 bases, with 18 bases lying between them. The CDR3 bases are TGTGCCAGCAGCCTACTTCGGACAGCGAACGGCTACACCTTC. It translates to CASSLLRTANGYTF.

V usage is TRBV9 and J usage is TRBJ1-2; a possible D gene is TRBD1 (5 bases). The CDR3 length is 13 residues. The germline V gene encodes CDR1 SGDLS and CDR2 YYNGEE. Trimming stripped 4 bases from V and 6 bases from J, with 13 bases between. The CDR3 sequence: CASSPGGGDGYTF. The CDR3 nucleotides are TGTGCCAGCAGCCCCGGGGGTGGGGATGGCTACACCTTC.